This T cell receptor beta chain is drawn from a study of control samples from healthy donors and cancer patients. Produced via immunoSEQ multiplex PCR; TCRdb's table is partial and in-frame only. The sample has 8,000 to 11,000 clones; approximately 91% are singletons. V was cut by 2 bases and J by 3 bases, with 11 bases left in between. There are 14 residues in the CDR3. Germline V gene sequence: CDR1 KGHSH, CDR2 LQKENI. The sequence derives from a man between 60 and 75 years old with colorectal cancer. The chain is built from TRBV18 and TRBJ2-7, with a weak D call TRBD1 (6 bases). Sequencing was carried out using PBMCs. The CDR3: CASSPTGQFYEQYF. CDR3 sequence (DNA): TGTGCCAGCTCACCAACGGGACAATTCTACGAGCAGTACTTC.